This T cell receptor (beta chain) was recorded in a study of T cells expressing NK-cell markers. The study's findings and limits: Dominant NKG2C+ clonotypes made up roughly 1.0-7.0% of CD8+ T cells in a handful of donors.

Generation of TCR beta cDNA was performed by 5'RACE template switching incorporating UMIs. Reprocessing the 5' RACE reads, TCRdb reports a single entry for every CDR3 protein and omits DNA. The ten top clones account for approximately 1.4%, within a sample of about 460,000 distinct CDR3 sequences. The CDR3 extends over 16 amino acids. The germline V gene has CDR1 MNHEY and CDR2 SVGAGI. Details on this clonotype: What it binds is unknown.

The clonotype comes from a woman aged 45-60 years in good health. Input material: blood T cells: a sorted CD56 or NKG2C T cell subset, CD4+ or CD8+ T cells, or bulk PBMC T cells (not recorded which). This chain joins TRBV6-5 and TRBJ2-3; TCRdb outputs TRBD2, but without DNA this stays unchecked. CDR3 sequence reads: CASSYSLAGVEDTQYF.